What follows are 7 T cell receptor beta chains derived from one specimen sequenced in a study of Graves' ophthalmopathy and Graves' hyperthyroidism. Amplifying from RNA transcripts, the study obtained TCR beta CDR3 regions. First-round RT-PCR employed HTBI primers, with a second-round multiplex PCR after it. One entry per CDR3 protein results from TCRdb running MiXCR on the multiplex PCR reads. The table shows 500,000 to 700,000 distinct CDR3 sequences, with about two fifths occurring only once. The sample was peripheral blood or thyroid tissue (not recorded which). These receptors all stem from an adult man with Graves' hyperthyroidism.

As regards this clonotype: The germline gene is not matched at one end of the junction; a read error may be the cause. The chain recombines TRBV6-5 with TRBJ1-3; 9 bases match TRBD1. Germline CDR1 MNHEY, CDR2 SVGAGI. The CDR3 runs to 17 residues. CDR3 DNA sequence: TGTGCCAGCAGGACAGGGACAGGGACCCACTCTGGAAACACCATATACTTT. Amino acids: CASRTGTGTHSGNTIYF.

This rearrangement joins TRBV12-3 or TRBV12-4 to TRBJ2-7; 10 nucleotides line up with TRBD1. Losses at the gene ends were 9 bases for V and 3 bases for J; bases not matched to a gene: 2. There are 12 residues in the CDR3. DNA of the CDR3: TGTGCCAGGGACAGGGGGGACTACGAGCAGTACTTC. This codes for CARDRGDYEQYF.

CDR3 nucleotide sequence: TGTGCCAGCAGCACCCAGCGGGGGTTCCCCTCAATTGAGACCCAGTACTTC. Translated: CASSTQRGFPSIETQYF. The rearrangement joins TRBV4-2 to TRBJ2-5; 8 positions agree with TRBD2. The V segment lost 5 bases and the J segment 5 bases; nucleotides outside the gene matches: 16. The CDR3 runs 17 residues. Germline values: CDR1 LGHNA, CDR2 YNFKEQ.

This clonotype was counted only a few times. CDR3 DNA: TGTGCCAGCAGCTCCCCCGGGGTAGCGGGTTCCAATGAGCAGTTCTTC. Amino acid sequence: CASSSPGVAGSNEQFF. The V call is TRBV9, the J call TRBJ2-1, with 7 nucleotides matching TRBD2. Looked up from germline, CDR1 is SGDLS and CDR2 is YYNGEE. The junction had 13 bases not matched to a gene; V was cut back by 4 bases and J by 6 bases. The CDR3 runs to 16 residues.

Points on this clonotype: The junction differs from germline at one of its ends, possibly a read error. The chain links TRBV5-1 to TRBJ2-3; D unresolved. The CDR3 totals 16 residues. The germline CDR1 and CDR2 sequences are SGHRS and YFSETQ. The CDR3 sequence is CASTSPAADVTDTQYF. The CDR3 nucleotides are TGTGCCAGCACGTCCCCGGCGGCCGACGTTACAGATACGCAGTATTTT. Full variable domain (rest looked up from reference TRBV5-1 and TRBJ2-3): KAGVTQTPRYLIKTRGQQVTLSCSPISGHRSVSWYQQTPGQGLQFLFEYFSETQRNKGNFPGRFSGRQFSNSRSEMNVSTLELGDSALYLCASTSPAADVTDTQYFGPGTRLTVL.

This clonotype was found a few times. CDR3 bases: TGCGCCAGCAGCCCCGCTGGACTAGCGGGAGGGAATGAGCAGTTCTTC. Amino acids: CASSPAGLAGGNEQFF. The chain employs TRBV5-1 and TRBJ2-1, with TRBD2 identical over 15 bases. Per the germline V gene, CDR1 is SGHRS and CDR2 is YFSETQ. Unmatched junction bases numbered 6, after V lost 4 bases and J lost 7 bases. This CDR3 contains 16 residues.

The genes are TRBV4-1 and TRBJ2-5, with TRBD2 as a possible D gene (6 bases). The CDR3 spans 17 residues. The V gene lost 0 bases and the J gene lost 2 bases, with 16 bases spanning the gap. Per germline, CDR1 MGHRA and CDR2 YSYEKL. The CDR3 protein is CASSQEKRRGGQETQYF. In nucleotides, the CDR3 is TGCGCCAGCAGCCAAGAAAAAAGGCGGGGTGGACAAGAGACCCAGTACTTC.